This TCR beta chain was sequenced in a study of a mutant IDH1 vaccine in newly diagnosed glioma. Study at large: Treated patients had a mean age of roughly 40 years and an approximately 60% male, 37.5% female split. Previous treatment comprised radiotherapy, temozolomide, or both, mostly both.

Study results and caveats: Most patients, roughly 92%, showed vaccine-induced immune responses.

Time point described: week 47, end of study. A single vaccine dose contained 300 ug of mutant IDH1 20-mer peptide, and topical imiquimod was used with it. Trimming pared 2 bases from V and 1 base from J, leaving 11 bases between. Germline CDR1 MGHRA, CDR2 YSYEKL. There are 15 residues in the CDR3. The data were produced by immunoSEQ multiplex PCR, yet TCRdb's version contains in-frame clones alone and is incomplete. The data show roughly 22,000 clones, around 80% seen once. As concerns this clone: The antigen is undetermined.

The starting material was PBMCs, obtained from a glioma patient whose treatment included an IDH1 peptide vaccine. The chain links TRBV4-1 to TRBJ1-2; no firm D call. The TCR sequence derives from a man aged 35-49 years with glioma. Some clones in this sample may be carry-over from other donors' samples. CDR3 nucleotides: TGCGCCAGCAGCCAACAGCAGGACTTTAACTATGGCTACACCTTC. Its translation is CASSQQQDFNYGYTF.